The clone carrying this T cell receptor (beta chain) was counted many times. This specimen belongs to a study of naive and memory T cell subsets. An equimolar mix of two oligonucleotides served as the beta constant-region primer for TRBC1 and TRBC2. TCRdb called the UMI-ligation and nested PCR reads again in MiXCR, with one record for every CDR3 protein. Among roughly 98,000 distinct CDR3 sequences, 6% to 7.5% were seen once, and the ten largest hold 1.6%. V was trimmed by 3 bases and J by 4 bases, leaving 13 bases between them. The CDR3 has 15 amino acids. CDR1 and CDR2 (germline): SGHTA, FQGNSA. The sequence was obtained from a human donor in good health. The sample taken for sequencing was central memory CD4+ T cells from blood. J is TRBJ2-1 and V is TRBV7-2; no clear D gene. CDR3 coding DNA: TGTGCCAGCAGCTTGAGGATGGCAATGTACAATGAGCAGTTCTTC. Its protein product is CASSLRMAMYNEQFF.